The text below deals with one T cell receptor beta chain. What it binds is not known. With 5 bases clipped from V and 6 bases from J, the junction kept 4 bases outside the gene matches. The CDR3 is 15 amino acids. In germline, CDR1 is SGHAT, CDR2 FQDESV (reference sequence). Stem cell-like memory, regulatory, central memory and naive CD4+ cells were sorted via CD45RO/CCR7/CD25/CD127/CD95/CD27. The sample is drawn from a study of beta chain features in type 1 diabetes. Findings and caveats of the study: Shortening that was moderate but significant affected the TCRB CDR3s of Type 1 diabetes patients in all four CD4+ subsets.

Since all of the isolated RNA was reverse transcribed, expressed TCRB transcripts were what got sequenced. The read count averaged around 4 million across naive, central memory and regulatory T cell samples. Generated by immunoSEQ multiplex PCR, the TCRdb table keeps only in-frame clones and is missing some. The sample comprises some 150,000 clones, 48% of which are singletons, and roughly 0.42% rests with the top ten. This sequence originates from a man aged 18 to 35 in good health. The chain has TRBV11-1 and TRBJ2-5; TRBD2 agrees at 15 bases. The sequencing input was Tregs from blood. The CDR3 DNA sequence: TGTGCCAGCAGCCCCGGGACTAGCGGGAGGCAGACCCAGTACTTC. This codes for CASSPGTSGRQTQYF.